This TCR beta chain was captured in a study of blood T cell repertoires in COVID-19. CDR1 is LNHDA and CDR2 is SQIVND in the germline V gene (reference sequence). J lost 7 bases, V lost 7 bases, and 7 bases had no gene match. The CDR3 has 15 amino acids. Clones were sequenced by immunoSEQ multiplex PCR, and TCRdb holds only the in-frame ones, with some missing. The sample holds 35,000 to 45,000 clones, roughly 84% seen once. This clone came up once. The sample taken for sequencing was peripheral blood. The TCR originated in a human donor in a cohort sampled during active COVID-19. This rearrangement joins TRBV19 to TRBJ2-2; 12 bases line up with TRBD1. CDR3 coding DNA: TGTGCCAGTACCCTGGGACAGGGGGCGGTCGGGGAGCTGTTTTTT. This translates into CASTLGQGAVGELFF.